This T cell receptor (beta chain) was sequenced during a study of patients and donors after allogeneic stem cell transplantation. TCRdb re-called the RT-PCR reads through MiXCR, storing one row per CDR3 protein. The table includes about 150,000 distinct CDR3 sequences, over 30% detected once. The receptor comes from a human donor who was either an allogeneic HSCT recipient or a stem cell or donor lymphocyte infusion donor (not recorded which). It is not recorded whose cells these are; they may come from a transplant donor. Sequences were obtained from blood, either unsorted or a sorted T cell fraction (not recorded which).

CDR3 region: CASSPIGTASTEAFF. CDR3 nucleotide sequence: TGCGCCAGCAGCCCAATCGGGACGGCGTCCACTGAAGCTTTCTTT. The J gene is TRBJ1-1, the V gene TRBV5-1; D perhaps matches TRBD1 (5 bases). Germline V lookup: CDR1 SGHRS, CDR2 YFSETQ. Trimming removed 4 bases from V and 4 bases from J, with 17 bases in between. There are 15 residues in the CDR3. The complete variable domain, with remaining parts taken from reference TRBV5-1 and TRBJ1-1, reads KAGVTQTPRYLIKTRGQQVTLSCSPISGHRSVSWYQQTPGQGLQFLFEYFSETQRNKGNFPGRFSGRQFSNSRSEMNVSTLELGDSALYLCASSPIGTASTEAFFGQGTRLTVV.